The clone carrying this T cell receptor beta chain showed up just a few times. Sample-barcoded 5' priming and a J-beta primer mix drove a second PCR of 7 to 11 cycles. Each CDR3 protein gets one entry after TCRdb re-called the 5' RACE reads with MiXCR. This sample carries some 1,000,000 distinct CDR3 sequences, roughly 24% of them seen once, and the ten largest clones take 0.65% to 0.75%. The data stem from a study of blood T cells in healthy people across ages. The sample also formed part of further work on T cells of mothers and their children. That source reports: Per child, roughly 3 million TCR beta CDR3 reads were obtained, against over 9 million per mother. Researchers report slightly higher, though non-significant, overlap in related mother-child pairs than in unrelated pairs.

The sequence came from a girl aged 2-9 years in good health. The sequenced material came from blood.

This CDR3 is CASSFRGNEQYF. The CDR3, as DNA: TGCGCCAGCAGCTTTCGAGGGAACGAGCAGTACTTC. This rearrangement joins TRBV5-1 to TRBJ2-7; D is possibly TRBD2 (5 bases). V lost 2 bases, J lost 5 bases, and 8 bases lay in between. The CDR3 has 12 amino acids. CDR1 and CDR2 from the germline V gene are SGHRS and YFSETQ.